This T cell receptor (beta chain) appears in the sequencing data of a study of cytomegalovirus exposure and HLA in healthy donors. Remarks on this clone: Its matching antigen is unknown.

The V end was cut by 0 bases, the J end by 4 bases, with 9 bases between. Germline assignment: CDR1 SGHTA and CDR2 FQGNSA. CDR3 size: 14 residues. Primers: 60 Vbeta forward and 13 Jbeta reverse. The repertoire was sequenced with immunoSEQ multiplex PCR; TCRdb's copy has only in-frame clones and lacks some. The sample consists of fewer than 100,000 clones, about 80% of them appearing once. Findings and caveats of the study: Later analysis identified a missense DCLRE1C variant that was linked to TCR beta V- and J-gene trimming. The listing of roughly 160 TCR beta chains classed them as cytomegalovirus-associated.

The gene calls are TRBV7-2 and TRBJ1-2; maybe TRBD1 (5 bases). This clonotype originated in a man aged 55 to 69 in good health and CMV-seropositive. The specimen sequenced was PBMCs. In DNA form, the CDR3 reads TGTGCCAGCAGCTTAGCGACAGCTTTCTATGGCTACACCTTC. It yields the protein CASSLATAFYGYTF.